The 17 T cell receptor beta chains in this list originate from one sample, sequenced in a study of control samples from healthy donors and cancer patients. Generated by immunoSEQ multiplex PCR, the TCRdb table keeps only in-frame clones and is missing some. Of just over 90,000 clones in the sample, approximately 86% were seen once. Sequencing was performed on blood. The source of these receptors is a woman aged 50 to 60 in good health.

The chain employs TRBV7-9 and TRBJ1-4; the D gene is possibly TRBD1 (6 bases). CDR3 length equals 17 residues. Germline V gene data show CDR1 as SEHNR and CDR2 as FQNEAQ (reference sequence). The V end lost 4 bases, the J end lost 4 bases, and 19 bases lay between the germline ends. The DNA for the CDR3 is TGTGCCAGCAGCTCCCCGGTGGGGGGCGCGATTAATGAAAAACTGTTTTTT. Amino acid sequence: CASSSPVGGAINEKLFF.

This clone is a singleton in its sample. DNA for the CDR3: TGTGCCAGCTACTCGGACAGGGGGCGAACAGATACGCAGTATTTT. Its protein is CASYSDRGRTDTQYF. V is TRBV2 and J is TRBJ2-3; TRBD1 matches 11 bases. The CDR3 extends over 15 amino acids. Losses at the gene ends were 8 bases for V and 3 bases for J; bases not matched to a gene: 7. Germline lookup yields CDR1 SNHLY and CDR2 FYNNEI.

Concerning this clone: The sample holds other DNA sequences that translate to the same CDR3. The V gene is TRBV5-4, the J gene TRBJ1-3; D might be TRBD1 (5 bases). Trimming took off 2 bases at V and 3 bases at J, with 12 bases between the two ends. This CDR3 has 15 amino acids. The germline CDR1 and CDR2 sequences are SGHNT and YYREEE (reference sequence). The CDR3 protein is CASSLNWGSGNTIYF. CDR3 nucleotide sequence: TGTGCCAGCAGCTTAAACTGGGGGAGTGGAAACACCATATATTTT.

The chain recombines TRBV6-1 with TRBJ2-7; no reliable D call. V shed 2 bases and J shed 7 bases, with 6 bases lying between them. The CDR3 length is 11 residues. Germline V gene lookup returns CDR1 MNHNS and CDR2 SASEGT. The CDR3 here is CASSELEEQYF. The CDR3 bases are TGTGCCAGCAGTGAACTGGAGGAGCAGTACTTC.

The rearrangement uses TRBV18 and TRBJ1-1; D is perhaps TRBD1 (6 bases). Trimming stripped 0 bases from V and 3 bases from J, with 20 bases between. The CDR3 runs 18 residues. CDR1 is KGHSH and CDR2 is LQKENI in the germline V gene. CDR3 in DNA: TGTGCCAGCTCACCACCAACTTTCAGGGGCGGGGTAGACACTGAAGCTTTCTTT. It encodes CASSPPTFRGGVDTEAFF.

The V gene is TRBV5-1, the J gene TRBJ1-5; no reliable D call. The CDR3 spans 16 residues. V was trimmed by 0 bases and J by 3 bases, leaving 13 bases between them. Germline CDR1 SGHRS, CDR2 YFSETQ. The CDR3 spells CASSLAPSDNNQPQHF. Written as DNA, the CDR3 is TGCGCCAGCAGCTTGGCGCCCAGTGACAACAATCAGCCCCAGCATTTT.

The V and J genes are TRBV6-2 or TRBV6-3 and TRBJ2-5; D may be TRBD1 or TRBD2 (5 bases each). Trimming removed 2 bases from V and 4 bases from J, with 20 bases in between. From germline, CDR1 is MNHEY and CDR2 SVGEGT. CDR3 length: 17 residues. The DNA of the CDR3 is TGTGCCAGCAGTTACGGGGCCTATGGACTTGCAGGAGAGACCCAGTACTTC. As protein: CASSYGAYGLAGETQYF.

The V gene is TRBV2, the J gene TRBJ1-4; D is unclear. The germline V gene has CDR1 SNHLY and CDR2 FYNNEI. The CDR3 runs to 14 residues. The ends were cut back, 5 bases at V and 4 bases at J, with 11 bases in the middle. CDR3 in amino acids: CASSIRWVNEKLFF. CDR3 in DNA: TGTGCCAGCAGTATCCGGTGGGTTAATGAAAAACTGTTTTTT.

CDR3 protein: CASSFRTGTENTEAFF. The CDR3 nucleotides read TGCGCCAGCAGCTTCCGGACAGGGACGGAAAACACTGAAGCTTTCTTT. J is TRBJ1-1 and V is TRBV5-1; TRBD1 aligns across 8 bases. The V gene's germline CDR1 is SGHRS and CDR2 YFSETQ. Losses at the gene ends were 2 bases for V and 2 bases for J; bases not matched to a gene: 8. The CDR3 extends over 16 amino acids.

The V and J genes are TRBV19 and TRBJ2-7, with 8 bases identical to TRBD1. The trim removed 8 bases at V and 2 bases at J, leaving 8 bases unmatched. The germline V gene encodes CDR1 LNHDA and CDR2 SQIVND (reference sequence). The CDR3 extends over 14 amino acids. The CDR3 DNA reads as TGTGCCAGTGGAGACAGGGGACGAACCTACGAGCAGTACTTC. Protein sequence: CASGDRGRTYEQYF.

The chain couples TRBV11-3 to TRBJ2-5; 12 positions agree with TRBD2. CDR1 and CDR2 (germline): SGHNT, YENEEA. The CDR3 has 15 amino acids. V trimming: 3 bases; J trimming: 2 bases; junction bases outside the gene matches: 1. CDR3 in DNA: TGTGCCAGCAGCTTCGGGACTAGCGGGCAAGAGACCCAGTACTTC. Its protein product is CASSFGTSGQETQYF.

The chain's CDR3 is CASSLAGRSDEKLFF. In DNA, the CDR3 is TGCGCCAGCAGCTTGGCGGGGCGTTCAGACGAAAAACTGTTTTTT. This chain connects TRBV5-1 to TRBJ1-4; a weak D match, TRBD1 (5 bases). Germline CDR1 is SGHRS and CDR2 is YFSETQ. Trimming removed 0 bases at V and 8 bases at J, with 14 bases between. This CDR3 spans 15 amino acids.

This rearrangement joins TRBV5-1 to TRBJ1-5; D is possibly TRBD1 (5 bases). This CDR3 comprises 13 residues. Germline values: CDR1 SGHRS, CDR2 YFSETQ. The germline V and J ends were trimmed by 4 bases and 6 bases, with 11 bases remaining between them. Here the CDR3 DNA reads TGCGCCAGCAGCATCGATAGGGGTCAGCCCCAGCATTTT. Translation: CASSIDRGQPQHF.

The chain employs TRBV28 and TRBJ1-2, with D perhaps TRBD1 (5 bases). V was cut by 5 bases and J by 7 bases, with 17 bases left in between. Germline CDR1 and CDR2: MDHEN and SYDVKM. The CDR3 length is 14 residues. The DNA of the CDR3 is TGTGCCAGCAGTGCTACAGGAGCTCGCTCTGGCTACACCTTC. This gives the protein CASSATGARSGYTF.

The rearrangement uses TRBV11-1 and TRBJ2-7, with 12 bases identical to TRBD2. The CDR3 has 16 amino acids. The germline V gene has CDR1 SGHAT and CDR2 FQDESV (reference sequence). V trimming: 2 bases; J trimming: 1 base; junction bases outside the gene matches: 3. CDR3 sequence reads: CASSLTGTSGSYEQYF. In DNA form, the CDR3 reads TGTGCCAGCAGCTTAACCGGGACTAGCGGGTCCTACGAGCAGTACTTC.

The chain uses TRBV6-5 and TRBJ1-1; D remains ambiguous. The V end lost 6 bases, the J end lost 0 bases, and 2 bases lay between the germline ends. The CDR3 consists of 11 residues. Germline CDR1 and CDR2: MNHEY and SVGAGI. In DNA, the CDR3 is TGTGCCAGCAGGATGAACACTGAAGCTTTCTTT. Translated: CASRMNTEAFF.

The chain joins TRBV18 to TRBJ1-3, with a tentative D call TRBD1 (6 bases). The V end lost 3 bases, the J end lost 4 bases, and 13 bases lay between the germline ends. From germline, CDR1 is KGHSH and CDR2 LQKENI. The CDR3 runs 15 residues. The CDR3: CASSPGHPAGNTIYF. Written as DNA, the CDR3 is TGTGCCAGCTCACCGGGACACCCAGCAGGAAACACCATATATTTT.